The rows below give T cell receptor beta chains drawn from one sample of a study of blood T cell repertoires in COVID-19. The assay was immunoSEQ multiplex PCR, and TCRdb's table has in-frame clones only and misses some. The sample records 81,000 or so clones, about 91% being singletons. Sequences were obtained from peripheral blood. The receptor source for this set is a man between 65 and 85 years old with active or convalescent COVID-19. Each CDR3 is given with its conserved first and last residue. The order of the fields is D gene, J gene, clone size, V gene, CDR3 protein, CDR3 DNA. The D gene is left open where the match is weak. For some rows the clone size is stated as once, few or many, or as a class when expanded; others skip it.

NA,TRBJ1-2,NA,TRBV6-4,CASSDRNSGYTF,TGTGCCAGCAGTGACAGGAACAGTGGCTACACCTTC
TRBD2,TRBJ2-3,NA,TRBV7-2,CASSPAGGPTDTQYF,TGTGCCAGCAGCCCAGCGGGGGGCCCCACAGATACGCAGTATTTT
TRBD1,TRBJ2-1,once,TRBV27,CASSKGTDHYNEQFF,TGTGCCAGCAGTAAGGGGACAGACCACTACAATGAGCAGTTCTTC
TRBD1,TRBJ2-1,NA,TRBV30,CAWSAADREGNEQFF,TGTGCCTGGAGTGCAGCGGACAGGGAAGGCAATGAGCAGTTCTTC
TRBD1,TRBJ2-1,NA,TRBV6-4,CASSVNRGLINEQFF,TGTGCCAGCAGTGTCAACAGGGGGCTGATCAATGAGCAGTTCTTC
NA,TRBJ1-5,NA,TRBV12-3/TRBV12-4,CASNGGPQSPQHF,TGTGCCAGCAACGGGGGACCTCAATCGCCCCAGCATTTT
TRBD2,TRBJ2-3,NA,TRBV30,CASREAGGVTDTQYF,TGTGCCTCTCGGGAGGCGGGGGGGGTCACAGATACGCAGTATTTT
NA,TRBJ2-5,NA,TRBV15,CATSRGAAGSLHETQYF,TGTGCCACCAGCAGAGGAGCGGCGGGGAGCCTCCACGAGACCCAGTACTTC
NA,TRBJ2-3,NA,TRBV7-2,CASSPGGYGTDTQYF,TGTGCCAGCAGTCCCGGGGGTTATGGCACAGATACGCAGTATTTT
NA,TRBJ1-2,few,TRBV30,CAWRLGPSNYGYTF,TGTGCCTGGAGGCTTGGGCCCTCTAACTATGGCTACACCTTC
NA,TRBJ1-3,NA,TRBV24-1,CAPRKSWGRRTDDTIYF,TGTGCCCCCCGGAAGAGCTGGGGGCGCAGAACCGACGACACCATATATTTT
NA,TRBJ1-2,NA,TRBV7-2,CASSLFGVGDGYTF,TGTGCCAGCAGCTTATTCGGCGTAGGGGATGGCTACACCTTC
TRBD1,TRBJ1-6,NA,TRBV7-6,CASSRGQGPSPLHF,TGTGCCAGCAGCCGGGGACAGGGTCCCTCACCCCTCCACTTT
NA,TRBJ2-3,NA,TRBV5-1,CASSVGQETDTQYF,TGCGCCAGCAGCGTTGGGCAAGAGACAGATACGCAGTATTTT
TRBD1,TRBJ2-5,NA,TRBV2,CATHTGTGGTQYF,TGTGCCACCCATACCGGGACAGGGGGGACCCAGTACTTC
TRBD1,TRBJ2-7,NA,TRBV6-5,CASSRDRSSYEQYF,TGTGCCAGCAGCCGGGACAGGAGCTCCTACGAGCAGTACTTC
TRBD1,TRBJ2-7,few,TRBV2,CASSERQGASYEQYF,TGTGCCAGCAGTGAACGGCAGGGGGCCTCCTACGAGCAGTACTTC
TRBD1,TRBJ2-7,once,TRBV13,CASSLGGAGQGLYEQYF,TGTGCCAGCAGCTTAGGAGGCGCGGGACAGGGTCTCTACGAGCAGTACTTC
NA,TRBJ1-2,few,TRBV10-2,CASGWPGDRSNYGYTF,TGCGCCAGCGGATGGCCAGGCGACCGTTCTAACTATGGCTACACCTTC
TRBD1,TRBJ2-3,NA,TRBV6-4,CASARQGAGTDTQYF,TGTGCCAGCGCCAGACAGGGGGCTGGCACAGATACGCAGTATTTT
NA,TRBJ2-6,NA,TRBV5-4,CASSRTDGLHSGANVLTF,TGTGCCAGCAGCCGAACAGACGGCCTACACTCTGGGGCCAACGTCCTGACTTTC
NA,TRBJ1-1,NA,TRBV7-2,CASSPYSGHNTEAFF,TGTGCCAGCAGCCCCTACTCGGGACACAACACTGAAGCTTTCTTT
NA,TRBJ1-1,NA,TRBV19,CASSIAQVPVNTEAFF,TGTGCCAGTAGTATAGCCCAGGTACCCGTGAACACTGAAGCTTTCTTT
NA,TRBJ2-3,NA,TRBV19,CASKSGVKGTDTQYF,TGTGCCAGTAAGTCGGGAGTTAAAGGGACAGATACGCAGTATTTT
TRBD2,TRBJ2-1,NA,TRBV30,CAWSVPGGADEQFF,TGTGCCTGGAGTGTACCCGGGGGGGCGGATGAGCAGTTCTTC
TRBD1,TRBJ1-1,NA,TRBV5-1,CASSLEDRGQTEAFF,TGCGCCAGCAGCTTGGAAGACAGGGGGCAAACTGAAGCTTTCTTT
TRBD1,TRBJ1-1,few,TRBV10-1,CASSPGQGNTEAFF,TGCGCCAGCAGTCCGGGACAGGGGAACACTGAAGCTTTCTTT
TRBD2,TRBJ2-1,NA,TRBV5-1,CASSSRAGTSGGDSYNEQFF,TGCGCCAGCAGCTCCCGAGCCGGGACTAGCGGGGGGGACTCCTACAATGAGCAGTTCTTC
TRBD1,TRBJ1-2,NA,TRBV27,CASSSGWDRGGYGYTF,TGTGCCAGCAGTTCCGGATGGGACAGGGGGGGCTATGGCTACACCTTC
NA,TRBJ2-7,NA,TRBV27,CADNAQWNTEQYF,TGTGCTGATAACGCACAGTGGAACACCGAGCAGTACTTC
TRBD1,TRBJ1-2,NA,TRBV4-1,CASSQGQDRAHYGYTF,TGCGCCAGCAGCCAAGGGCAGGACAGGGCCCACTATGGCTACACCTTC
NA,TRBJ1-4,NA,TRBV7-8,CASSPGGGGEKLFF,TGTGCCAGCAGCCCGGGCGGGGGAGGTGAAAAACTGTTTTTT
TRBD1,TRBJ1-5,NA,TRBV18,CASGTGQDQPQHF,TGTGCCAGCGGGACAGGGCAGGATCAGCCCCAGCATTTT
NA,TRBJ1-5,NA,TRBV19,CASGGGNQPQHF,TGTGCCAGTGGGGGCGGCAATCAGCCCCAGCATTTT
TRBD1,TRBJ1-1,once,TRBV7-9,CASSFTGDTEAFF,TGTGCCAGCAGCTTTACAGGGGACACTGAAGCTTTCTTT
TRBD1,TRBJ1-1,NA,TRBV7-2,CASSLVSGGWNTEAFF,TGTGCCAGCAGCTTAGTTTCAGGGGGATGGAACACTGAAGCTTTCTTT
NA,TRBJ1-5,NA,TRBV2,CASNTAGQSNQPQHF,TGTGCCAGCAACACGGCGGGGCAGAGCAATCAGCCCCAGCATTTT
NA,TRBJ2-7,NA,TRBV6-5,CAARRAYEQYF,TGTGCCGCGAGAAGAGCATACGAGCAGTACTTC
NA,TRBJ1-6,once,TRBV27,CASRSRGTYNSPLHF,TGTGCCAGCAGATCCAGGGGAACCTATAATTCACCCCTCCACTTT
NA,TRBJ2-3,NA,TRBV6-4,CASSAKGGTDTQYF,TGTGCCAGCAGTGCCAAGGGAGGAACAGATACGCAGTATTTT
NA,TRBJ1-2,NA,TRBV6-6,CASSYGGSYGYTF,TGTGCCAGCAGTTACGGAGGGAGCTATGGCTACACCTTC
TRBD1,TRBJ1-2,NA,TRBV6-4,CASSLGDRTTGDYGYTF,TGTGCCAGCAGCCTGGGGGACAGGACGACAGGGGACTATGGCTACACCTTC
NA,TRBJ2-7,NA,TRBV5-1,CASSLGGTGDGEQYF,TGCGCCAGCAGCCTGGGGGGGACAGGAGATGGGGAGCAGTACTTC
NA,TRBJ2-5,NA,TRBV25-1,CASSELGPLAQYF,TGTGCCAGCAGTGAATTGGGCCCTCTGGCCCAGTACTTC
TRBD1,TRBJ1-6,NA,TRBV6-5,CASSQTGATSPLHF,TGTGCCAGCAGCCAGACAGGGGCAACTTCACCCCTCCACTTT
NA,TRBJ2-3,NA,TRBV30,CACSTGADTQYF,TGTGCCTGCAGTACAGGAGCAGATACGCAGTATTTT
NA,TRBJ1-3,few,TRBV10-3,CAIKSHRDNSEGDSGNTIYF,TGTGCCATCAAATCCCACCGGGACAACTCTGAGGGGGACTCTGGAAACACCATATATTTT
TRBD1,TRBJ1-1,NA,TRBV15,CATSRSRTGGLNTEAFF,TGTGCCACCAGCAGGTCCCGGACAGGGGGTTTGAACACTGAAGCTTTCTTT
TRBD1,TRBJ1-5,NA,TRBV7-2,CASRAGTGNNQPQHF,TGTGCCAGCAGGGCCGGGACAGGGAATAATCAGCCCCAGCATTTT
TRBD2,TRBJ2-3,NA,TRBV5-4,CASSLIAGGRGDTQYF,TGTGCCAGCAGCTTAATCGCGGGGGGCCGGGGAGATACGCAGTATTTT
NA,TRBJ2-3,once,TRBV19,CASSIDRSSGTDTQYF,TGTGCCAGTAGTATAGATCGCAGTAGCGGCACAGATACGCAGTATTTT
TRBD1,TRBJ1-1,NA,TRBV9,CASRAGQGAVTEAFF,TGTGCCAGCAGGGCCGGACAGGGGGCGGTCACTGAAGCTTTCTTT